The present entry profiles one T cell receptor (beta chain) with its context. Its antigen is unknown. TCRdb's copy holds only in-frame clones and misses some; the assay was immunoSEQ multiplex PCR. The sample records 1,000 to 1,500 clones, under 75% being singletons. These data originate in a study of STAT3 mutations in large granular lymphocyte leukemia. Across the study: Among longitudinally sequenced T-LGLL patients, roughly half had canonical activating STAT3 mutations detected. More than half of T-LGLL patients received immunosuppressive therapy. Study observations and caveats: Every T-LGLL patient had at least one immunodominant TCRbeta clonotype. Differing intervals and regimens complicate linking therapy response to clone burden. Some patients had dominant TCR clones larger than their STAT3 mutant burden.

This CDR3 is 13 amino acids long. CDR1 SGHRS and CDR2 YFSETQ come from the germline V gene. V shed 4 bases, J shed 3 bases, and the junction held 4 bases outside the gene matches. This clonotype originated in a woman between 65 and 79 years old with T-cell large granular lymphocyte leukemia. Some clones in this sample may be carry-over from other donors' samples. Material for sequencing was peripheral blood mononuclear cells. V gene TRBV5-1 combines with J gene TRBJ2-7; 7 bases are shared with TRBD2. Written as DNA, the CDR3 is TGCGCCAGCAGCCTGTCTAGCGGCTACGAGCAGTACTTC. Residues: CASSLSSGYEQYF.